This TCR beta chain derives from a study of OX40 agonist ivuxolimab in advanced cancers. Regarding the research as a whole: The costimulatory receptor OX40 (CD134) was targeted by ivuxolimab, a fully human IgG2 agonistic monoclonal antibody. Intravenous ivuxolimab was administered to patients every 2 weeks at six dose levels: 0.01, 0.1, 0.3, 1.5, 3 and 10 mg/kg. Of the 50 to 55 patients in dose escalation, some 19 had hepatocellular carcinoma, around 15 had melanoma, 9 had renal cell carcinoma and 9 had head and neck cancer. A male proportion of under 85% and a mean age of 60 years, ranging from about 23 to 79, were recorded for the dose-escalation cohort. Prior anti-PD-1, anti-PD-L1 or anti-CTLA-4 therapy was permitted, and about two fifths of dose-escalation patients had received checkpoint inhibitors. Partial responses occurred in three dose-escalation patients: two with cutaneous melanoma and one with hepatocellular carcinoma. Peripheral TCRbeta sequencing was intended to test whether TCR sequence diversity was altered and clonal T-cell expansion was caused by ivuxolimab. The paper reports the monotherapy dose-escalation portion (N of about 50 patients) of the phase I ivuxolimab trial.

The trial excluded patients who had a history of autoimmune disease or were on systemic immunosuppression. Peripheral blood for TCR sequencing was collected from all dose cohorts at baseline, on cycle 4 day 1, and on cycle 7 day 1. The samples were taken from a phase I, first-in-human, multicenter, open-label dose-escalation trial of ivuxolimab. Adults with locally advanced or metastatic melanoma, renal cell carcinoma, hepatocellular carcinoma or head and neck squamous cell carcinoma were enrolled in the trial. Before TCR sequencing, CD4+ T cells and CD8+ T cells from peripheral blood were sorted into separate populations. General conclusions and limits of the study: Which antigens the clonally expanded peripheral T cells were specific for was not determined. Low levels of normalized T-cell clonal expansion were also seen in some patients who did not respond. Clonal expansion of both CD4+ and CD8+ blood T cells was observed from baseline to week 6 at doses 0.1 to 3.0 mg/kg. In partial responders in the 0.1-3.0 mg/kg groups, normalized peripheral clonal expansion was found to be among the lowest, especially among CD8+ T cells. After ivuxolimab, expanded clones were on average more numerous among CD8+ T cells than among CD4+ T cells.

Genomic DNA was extracted from sorted cells for sequencing of the TCRbeta CDR3 region. The immunoSEQ Assay was used for sequencing of TCRbeta CDR3 regions. Sourced from immuneACCESS, this table was stored by TCRdb with only in-frame sequences that have V and J called. A share of the clones is absent; for the studies checked, an unresolved V gene accounts for under half, and the remainder has no known explanation. Present in this sample are about 48,000 clones, 80% to 85% of which were seen just once. Clones ranked in the top ten supply around 7% of the sample. The CDR3 goes from the cysteine to the phenylalanine over 16 residues. The only DNA kept is the CDR3, 48 bases in frame from the first base. Compared with germline, V lacks 2 bases and J lacks 7 bases; bases without a gene match: 10. According to the germline V gene (reference sequence), CDR1 reads PRHDT and CDR2 reads FYEKMQ. A remark on this clone: The antigen it binds to is not known. No much larger clone exists at a distance of one base, and base qualities are not known.

The chain was built from TRBV13 and TRBJ2-1, and TRBD2 aligns with 8 junction nucleotides. The TCR comes from an adult with an advanced solid tumor such as melanoma, head and neck, liver or kidney cancer. Sequencing used CD4+ or CD8+ T cells sorted from blood, obtained in a trial of the OX40 agonist ivuxolimab. The nucleotide sequence is given as TGTGCCAGCAGCTTATTTCCCGGGAGGGGGTATAATGAGCAGTTCTTC. It specifies CASSLFPGRGYNEQFF.